This passage covers 20 T cell receptor beta chains from one sample sequenced in a study of blood T cell repertoires in COVID-19. Some clones are missing from TCRdb's copy, which holds only in-frame ones; the method was immunoSEQ multiplex PCR. This table holds a few hundred thousand clones, 80% to 85% found once. Material: PBMCs or T cells enriched from blood (not recorded which). These receptors were taken from a woman aged 40 to 55 who had recovered from COVID-19.

The genes are TRBV3-1 (or the pseudogene TRBV3-2) and TRBJ1-1, with 7 bases matching TRBD1. The germline CDR1 and CDR2 sequences are LGHDT and YNNKEL (reference sequence). With V trimmed by 2 bases and J by 7 bases, 4 bases remained unmatched. The CDR3 runs to 13 residues. The CDR3: CASSQRQGSEAFF. The CDR3 DNA is TGTGCCAGCAGCCAACGACAGGGAAGTGAAGCTTTCTTT.

V and J are TRBV24-1 and TRBJ2-1, with D possibly TRBD2 on 5 matching bases. The CDR3 is 14 residues long. The germline gives CDR1 KGHDR, CDR2 SFDVKD. The ends were cut back, 3 bases at V and 5 bases at J, with 10 bases in the middle. The CDR3 spells CATSDTTSHNEQFF. For the CDR3, the DNA is TGTGCCACCAGTGATACTACTAGTCACAATGAGCAGTTCTTC.

The genes are TRBV6-5 and TRBJ2-1, with unresolved D. From germline, CDR1 is MNHEY and CDR2 SVGAGI. The CDR3 sequence is 13 residues long. Deletions cut 8 bases from V and 4 bases from J, with 12 bases between. The CDR3 is CASGRSSYNEQFF. CDR3 nucleotide sequence: TGTGCCAGCGGTAGGTCTAGTTACAATGAGCAGTTCTTC.

The rearrangement links TRBV5-4 to TRBJ1-5; D is unclear. This CDR3 region has 15 residues. V was clipped by 0 bases and J by 7 bases, with 14 bases between them. In germline, CDR1 is SGHNT, CDR2 YYREEE (reference sequence). The CDR3 DNA is TGTGCCAGCAGCTTGGCCCCGGGGAGGGCCCAGCCCCAGCATTTT. It encodes CASSLAPGRAQPQHF.

The genes are TRBV5-1 and TRBJ2-7, with 8 bases that match TRBD1. The germline V gene has CDR1 SGHRS and CDR2 YFSETQ. The CDR3 extends over 13 amino acids. V gave up 5 bases and J gave up 3 bases; unmatched junction bases: 4. CDR3 in DNA: TGCGCCAGCAGGGTACAGGGGGGCTACGAGCAGTACTTC. Encoded protein: CASRVQGGYEQYF.

This chain links TRBV4-1 with TRBJ2-1, with 9 bases matching TRBD1. V lost 2 bases and J lost 0; bases outside the gene matches: 5. The CDR3 totals 17 residues. Germline V gives CDR1 MGHRA, CDR2 YSYEKL. The CDR3 DNA reads as TGCGCCAGCAGCCAAAAACAGGGGGCGGACTCCTACAATGAGCAGTTCTTC. Encoded protein: CASSQKQGADSYNEQFF.

CDR3 protein: CAIKGAGSDRSSTDTQYF. CDR3 sequence (DNA): TGTGCCATCAAAGGAGCCGGATCAGACAGGAGTAGCACAGATACGCAGTATTTT. The chain links TRBV10-3 to TRBJ2-3; a weak D match, TRBD1 (6 bases). Germline CDR1 reads ENHRY; CDR2 reads SYGVKD. The germline V and J ends were trimmed by 7 bases and 0 bases, with 23 bases remaining between them. This CDR3 spans 18 amino acids.

The rearrangement uses TRBV5-1 and TRBJ1-5; D remains unclear. Germline CDR1 is SGHRS and CDR2 is YFSETQ. V lost 2 bases and J 5 bases, leaving 5 bases between the germline ends. The CDR3 is 12 amino acids. CDR3 loop: CASSFIHQPQHF. The DNA of the CDR3 is TGCGCCAGCAGCTTTATTCATCAGCCCCAGCATTTT.

This sequence joins TRBV24-1 and TRBJ2-2; TRBD2 is a possible D gene (5 bases). Trimming left V 7 bases short and J 7 bases short, with 9 bases between. The germline V gene encodes CDR1 KGHDR and CDR2 SFDVKD. This CDR3 has 12 amino acids. The CDR3 loop is CATRSRGGELFF. CDR3 DNA: TGTGCCACCAGGTCACGGGGCGGGGAGCTGTTTTTT.

There are a few counts of this clone. This chain joins TRBV18 and TRBJ1-1, with 7 bases fitting TRBD1. The CDR3 contains 14 residues. The V and J ends lost 4 bases and 4 bases, in that order; junction bases with no gene match: 6. CDR1 and CDR2 from the germline V gene are KGHSH and LQKENI. CDR3 nucleotides: TGTGCCAGCTCACTACGACAGGGAAGCACTGAAGCTTTCTTT. Protein: CASSLRQGSTEAFF.

The chain is built from TRBV7-9 and TRBJ2-5, with TRBD1 matching 9 bases. The V segment lost 5 bases and the J segment 2 bases; nucleotides outside the gene matches: 6. Per the germline V gene, CDR1 is SEHNR and CDR2 is FQNEAQ (reference sequence). The CDR3 is 15 amino acids. This CDR3 reads CASSPGDRVQETQYF. CDR3 in DNA: TGTGCCAGCAGCCCAGGGGACAGGGTTCAAGAGACCCAGTACTTC.

This clone was observed once. The chain is built from TRBV6-5 and TRBJ2-7; no clear D gene. The CDR3 has 11 residues. Looked up from germline, CDR1 is MNHEY and CDR2 is SVGAGI. The ends were cut back, 8 bases at V and 1 base at J, with 6 bases in the middle. The CDR3 here is CASLYSYEQYF. The CDR3 region has the DNA TGTGCCAGCCTGTATTCCTACGAGCAGTACTTC.

The chain links TRBV13 to TRBJ2-2; 7 bases are a match to TRBD1. This CDR3 region has 15 residues. Germline CDR1 reads PRHDT; CDR2 reads FYEKMQ (reference sequence). V shed 4 bases and J 7 bases; nucleotides not matched to a gene: 9. As DNA, the CDR3 is TGTGCCAGCAGCTCGGGGATCAGGGGGAGCGGGGAGCTGTTTTTT. Translation: CASSSGIRGSGELFF.

CDR3 bases: TGTGCCAGCAGCACAGGGTTCTCCTACAATGAGCAGTTCTTC. Encoded protein: CASSTGFSYNEQFF. J is TRBJ2-1 and V is TRBV11-2, with a weak D call TRBD1 (6 bases). CDR1 SGHAT and CDR2 FQNNGV come from the germline V gene. This CDR3 is 14 amino acids long. The V end lost 5 bases, the J end lost 0 bases, and 8 bases lay between the germline ends.

This clone was seen a few times. CDR3: CASHRDNNQPQHF. CDR3 coding DNA: TGTGCCAGCCACCGGGACAACAATCAGCCCCAGCATTTT. The chain couples TRBV12-3 or TRBV12-4 to TRBJ1-5; perhaps TRBD1 as D (6 bases). The V end lost 8 bases, the J end lost 3 bases, and 11 bases lay between the germline ends. CDR3 length: 13 amino acids.

A few counts support this clone. The chain carries TRBV28 and TRBJ2-7; 9 bases agree with TRBD2. The CDR3 is made up of 13 amino acids. With V trimmed by 10 bases and J by 7 bases, 11 bases remained unmatched. Per germline, CDR1 MDHEN and CDR2 SYDVKM. The CDR3, as DNA: TGTGCCACCGTACCGGGACTAGCAAGGGAGCAGTACTTC. Translation: CATVPGLAREQYF.

J is TRBJ2-2 and V is TRBV19; D call uncertain. V lost 4 bases and J 8 bases, leaving 11 bases between the germline ends. The V gene's germline CDR1 is LNHDA and CDR2 SQIVND (reference sequence). The CDR3 runs to 13 residues. This CDR3 is CASSTNVRGELFF. CDR3 nucleotide sequence: TGTGCCAGTAGTACAAACGTTCGGGGGGAGCTGTTTTTT.

This chain connects TRBV19 to TRBJ2-5; a possible D gene is TRBD2 (6 bases). CDR3 length: 13 residues. V was cut by 3 bases and J by 2 bases, with 7 bases left in between. Germline CDR1 reads LNHDA; CDR2 reads SQIVND (reference sequence). CDR3 residues: CASSIRGQETQYF. The CDR3 coding sequence is TGTGCCAGTAGTATTCGGGGGCAAGAGACCCAGTACTTC.

V is TRBV18 and J is TRBJ2-1; 7 bases align to TRBD2. Germline CDR1 KGHSH, CDR2 LQKENI. V was clipped by 5 bases and J by 8 bases; unmatched bases: 12. CDR3 length equals 15 residues. CDR3 sequence (DNA): TGTGCCAGCTCAGGAGTCAGGGAGGGCCAGGATGAGCAGTTCTTC. This gives the protein CASSGVREGQDEQFF.

J is TRBJ2-7 and V is TRBV28; 12 nucleotides align to TRBD2. CDR1 and CDR2 (germline): MDHEN, SYDVKM. CDR3 length: 14 amino acids. With 4 bases clipped from V and 6 bases from J, the junction kept 4 bases outside the gene matches. For the CDR3, the DNA is TGTGCCAGCAGTTCTAGCGGGAGGGGTCGCGAGCAGTACTTC. Translation gives CASSSSGRGREQYF. The whole variable domain, filled in from reference TRBV28 and TRBJ2-7, reads DVKVTQSSRYLVKRTGEKVFLECVQDMDHENMFWYRQDPGLGLRLIYFSYDVKMKEKGDIPEGYSVSREKKERFSLILESASTNQTSMYLCASSSSGRGREQYFGPGTRLTVT.